This T cell receptor (beta chain) was found in a study of T cells in Graves' hyperthyroidism and ophthalmopathy. Researchers amplified the TCR beta CDR3 regions from RNA transcripts. TCR CDR3 underwent first-round RT-PCR with the HTBI primer set. Using its own MiXCR run on the multiplex PCR reads, TCRdb lists one record per CDR3 protein. In the table there are 450,000 to 650,000 distinct CDR3 sequences, roughly 15% of which are singletons. V lost 0 bases, J lost 1 base, and 8 bases lay in between. The CDR3 length is 14 residues. Germline V gene data show CDR1 as SGHNT and CDR2 as YYREEE (reference sequence). This clonotype was observed a few times.

The sequencing sample was made of blood. This chain uses TRBV5-4 with TRBJ2-7; D remains unclear. The TCR comes from a woman aged 18-29 years with Graves' ophthalmopathy. The CDR3 loop is CASSLVSNSYEQYF. Here the CDR3 DNA reads TGTGCCAGCAGCTTGGTATCTAATTCCTACGAGCAGTACTTC.